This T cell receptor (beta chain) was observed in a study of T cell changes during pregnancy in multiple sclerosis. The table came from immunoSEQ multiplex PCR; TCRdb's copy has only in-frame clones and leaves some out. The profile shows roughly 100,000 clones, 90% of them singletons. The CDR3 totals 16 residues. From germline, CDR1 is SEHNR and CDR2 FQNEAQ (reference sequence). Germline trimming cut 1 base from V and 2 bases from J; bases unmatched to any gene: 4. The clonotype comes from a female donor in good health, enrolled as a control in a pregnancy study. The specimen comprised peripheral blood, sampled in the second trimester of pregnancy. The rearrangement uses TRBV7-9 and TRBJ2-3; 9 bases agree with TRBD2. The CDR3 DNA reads TGTGCCAGCAGCTTAGGGCCTAGCGGGACCACAGATACGCAGTATTTT. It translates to CASSLGPSGTTDTQYF.